The 22 T cell receptor beta chains in this list originate from one sample, sequenced in a study of blood T cell repertoires in COVID-19. Clones were read by immunoSEQ multiplex PCR, and TCRdb kept only the in-frame ones, dropping some. The data show 100,000 or so clones, 60% to 80% seen once. The material sequenced was peripheral blood. These receptors originate from a man between 60 and 70 years old with active or convalescent COVID-19.

This chain uses TRBV28 with TRBJ1-1; 8 bases are a match to TRBD1. The germline CDR1 and CDR2 sequences are MDHEN and SYDVKM. CDR3 length: 13 residues. V was clipped by 10 bases and J by 1 base; unmatched bases: 5. CDR3 bases: TGTGCCATCTGGGACAGGTGGAACACTGAAGCTTTCTTT. Its translation is CAIWDRWNTEAFF. Variable domain in full (rest from reference TRBV28 and TRBJ1-1): DVKVTQSSRYLVKRTGEKVFLECVQDMDHENMFWYRQDPGLGLRLIYFSYDVKMKEKGDIPEGYSVSREKKERFSLILESASTNQTSMYLCAIWDRWNTEAFFGQGTRLTVV.

V gene TRBV11-2 combines with J gene TRBJ2-3; 11 bases map to TRBD2. CDR1 and CDR2 from the germline V gene are SGHAT and FQNNGV. This CDR3 region has 16 residues. The junction had 7 bases not matched to a gene; V was cut back by 4 bases and J by 4 bases. In nucleotides, the CDR3 is TGTGCCAGCAGCTCCTTAGCGGGAGGGAGCTCAGATACGCAGTATTTT. This encodes CASSSLAGGSSDTQYF.

The sample holds a few counts of this clone. The CDR3 coding sequence is TGCAGCCACACTAGCGAGAACGAGCAGTACGTC. This translates into CSHTSENEQYV. The chain employs TRBV29-1 and TRBJ2-7; 7 nucleotides agree with TRBD2. CDR3 length: 11 residues. The junction had 6 bases not matched to a gene; V was cut back by 8 bases and J by 5 bases. Germline CDR1 and CDR2: SQVTM and ANQGSEA.

The chain joins TRBV25-1 to TRBJ2-3; perhaps TRBD2 as D (5 bases). Germline CDR1 is MGHDK and CDR2 is SYGVNS. V lost 8 bases and J lost 5, with 8 bases in between. The CDR3 runs to 11 residues. CDR3: CASGRGDTQYF. The CDR3 DNA reads TGTGCCAGCGGTCGGGGAGATACGCAGTATTTT.

The rearrangement joins TRBV27 to TRBJ2-7; 13 bases agree with TRBD2. The V gene end was trimmed by 5 bases and the J gene end by 0 bases; junction bases not matched to a gene: 7. Germline CDR1 MNHEY, CDR2 SMNVEV (reference sequence). The CDR3 covers 17 residues. Written as DNA, the CDR3 is TGTGCCAGCAGTAGGACTAGCGGGAGCGGAAGCTCCTACGAGCAGTACTTC. Its translation is CASSRTSGSGSSYEQYF.

The CDR3 DNA sequence: TGTGCCAGCAGCATCCGGACAGGGGCTGGGCTATTAGCCAAAAACATTCAGTACTTC. Its protein is CASSIRTGAGLLAKNIQYF. The chain employs TRBV7-2 and TRBJ2-4, with 9 bases that match TRBD1. This CDR3 has 19 amino acids. Germline V gene data show CDR1 as SGHTA and CDR2 as FQGNSA. The ends lost 5 bases at V and 0 bases at J; junction bases unmatched: 14.

The chain has TRBV27 and TRBJ2-7; D gene uncertain. Germline assignment: CDR1 MNHEY and CDR2 SMNVEV (reference sequence). This CDR3 is 15 amino acids long. Trimming stripped 6 bases from V and 7 bases from J, with 22 bases between. CDR3 amino acids: CASRYSLNLPGEQYF. The CDR3 region has the DNA TGTGCCAGCAGGTATAGCCTTAACCTACCGGGTGAGCAGTACTTC.

This rearrangement joins TRBV7-8 to TRBJ2-3; 7 bases are shared with TRBD1. Germline V gives CDR1 SGHVS, CDR2 FQNEAQ. The CDR3 runs to 16 residues. Trimming cost V 3 bases and J 0 bases; bases outside gene matches: 6. CDR3 in amino acids: CASSLRGLTSTDTQYF. The CDR3 DNA reads as TGTGCCAGCAGCTTGAGGGGGCTAACAAGCACAGATACGCAGTATTTT.

This clone was seen only a few times. Germline and junction disagree at one end, which may indicate a read error. This chain links TRBV7-9 with TRBJ1-5; tentatively, D is TRBD1 (6 bases). The CDR3 extends over 12 amino acids. Germline loops: CDR1 SEHNR, CDR2 FQNEAQ (reference sequence). The CDR3 spells CASSLALRDKIF. The CDR3 DNA sequence: TGTGCCAGCAGCTTAGCGCTACGGGACAAAATTTTT.

This clone was observed a handful of times. The chain carries TRBV6-5 and TRBJ2-4, with 12 bases fitting TRBD2. CDR1 MNHEY and CDR2 SVGAGI come from the germline V gene. The CDR3 is 15 residues long. Trimming took 5 bases from V and 9 from J; bases not matched to a gene: 8. The CDR3 region is CASSRRLAGESIQYF. The CDR3, as DNA: TGTGCCAGCAGTCGCCGACTAGCGGGAGAATCCATTCAGTACTTC.

This chain joins TRBV2 and TRBJ2-5, with TRBD1 as a possible D gene (5 bases). From germline, CDR1 is SNHLY and CDR2 FYNNEI. V was clipped by 7 bases and J by 2 bases, with 8 bases between them. This CDR3 spans 12 amino acids. The CDR3, as DNA: TGTGCCAGCAATAAGGGGCAAGAGACCCAGTACTTC. This codes for CASNKGQETQYF.

The CDR3 nucleotides read TGTGCCAGCTCACTGGCAGCCTACAATGAGCAGTTCTTC. Translated: CASSLAAYNEQFF. J is TRBJ2-1 and V is TRBV18, with unresolved D. The CDR3 has 13 amino acids. V was pared by 4 bases and J by 2 bases, with 6 bases between. Germline-derived CDR1 and CDR2 are KGHSH and LQKENI. Filled out from reference TRBV18 and TRBJ2-1, the complete variable domain reads NAGVMQNPRHLVRRRGQEARLRCSPMKGHSHVYWYRQLPEEGLKFMVYLQKENIIDESGMPKERFSAEFPKEGPSILRIQQVVRGDSAAYFCASSLAAYNEQFFGPGTRLTVL.

This sequence joins TRBV6-2 or TRBV6-3 and TRBJ2-1, with 9 bases matching TRBD1. The CDR3 covers 17 residues. J lost 2 bases, V lost 2 bases, and 7 bases had no gene match. From germline, CDR1 is MNHEY and CDR2 SVGEGT. In DNA, the CDR3 is TGTGCCAGCAGTTACCCCTCTAGGGACAGGGCCTACAATGAGCAGTTCTTC. It specifies CASSYPSRDRAYNEQFF.

The chain joins TRBV28 to TRBJ1-2; 9 nucleotides agree with TRBD1. The germline CDR1 and CDR2 sequences are MDHEN and SYDVKM. V was clipped by 3 bases and J by 3 bases; unmatched bases: 5. There are 15 residues in the CDR3. The CDR3 nucleotides read TGTGCCAGCAGTTTCGGGACAGGGTGGGACTATGGCTACACCTTC. It codes for CASSFGTGWDYGYTF.

The chain has TRBV9 and TRBJ1-2, with 8 nucleotides matching TRBD1. The germline V gene encodes CDR1 SGDLS and CDR2 YYNGEE. With 0 bases clipped from V and 4 bases from J, the junction kept 2 bases outside the gene matches. The CDR3 length is 14 residues. DNA of the CDR3: TGTGCCAGCAGCGTAGCCGACAGGGGCTATGGCTACACCTTC. Translated: CASSVADRGYGYTF.

This clone was recorded once. DNA of the CDR3: TGTGCCAGCAGGACAACTCGAACCTCCTACAATGAGCAGTTCTTC. As protein: CASRTTRTSYNEQFF. V usage is TRBV28 and J usage is TRBJ2-1, with D uncertain. Trimming stripped 6 bases from V and 0 bases from J, with 12 bases between. From germline, CDR1 is MDHEN and CDR2 SYDVKM. CDR3 length: 15 amino acids.

This clone appeared a single time. V is TRBV11-2 and J is TRBJ1-1, with D perhaps TRBD1 (5 bases). Trimming removed 4 bases from V and 4 bases from J, with 16 bases in between. Germline CDR1 reads SGHAT; CDR2 reads FQNNGV. CDR3 size: 15 residues. The CDR3 loop is CASSSPRVRGTEAFF. For the CDR3, the DNA is TGTGCCAGCAGCTCTCCCAGGGTAAGGGGCACTGAAGCTTTCTTT.

Here the CDR3 reads CSGITGSGNTIYF. The CDR3 bases are TGCAGCGGTATTACAGGGTCTGGAAACACCATATATTTT. The chain recombines TRBV29-1 with TRBJ1-3, with D perhaps TRBD1 (6 bases). The CDR3 consists of 13 residues. The V gene's germline CDR1 is SQVTM and CDR2 ANQGSEA. V was shortened by 7 bases and J by 1 base, with 11 bases between the two germline ends.

The rearrangement joins TRBV20-1 to TRBJ1-2; D remains ambiguous. V was shortened by 1 base and J by 7 bases, with 4 bases between the two germline ends. CDR1 and CDR2 from the germline V gene are DFQATT and SNEGSKA (reference sequence). The CDR3 loop spans 10 amino acids. The CDR3 is CSARGSGYTF. The CDR3 coding sequence is TGCAGTGCTAGAGGGAGTGGCTACACCTTC.

The J gene is TRBJ2-3, the V gene TRBV11-2; TRBD2 matches 12 bases. V was clipped by 4 bases and J by 5 bases; unmatched bases: 7. The CDR3 runs 16 residues. Germline CDR1 SGHAT, CDR2 FQNNGV. DNA for the CDR3: TGTGCCAGCAGCTCCCAACTAGCGGGAGGCGAAGATACGCAGTATTTT. Amino acids: CASSSQLAGGEDTQYF.

About this clone itself: The germline gene is not matched at one end of the junction; a read error may be the cause. The CDR3 bases are TGTGCCAGCAGCCAAGGGGACAGGGGGGACCGCTTT. Residues: CASSQGDRGDRF. The chain recombines TRBV14 with TRBJ1-4; 11 bases align to TRBD1. Per the germline V gene, CDR1 is SGHDN and CDR2 is FVKESK. The CDR3 contains 12 residues.

The chain links TRBV10-3 to TRBJ1-1; TRBD1 agrees at 9 bases. Germline trimming cut 4 bases from V and 6 bases from J; bases unmatched to any gene: 9. The CDR3 spans 15 residues. CDR1 ENHRY and CDR2 SYGVKD come from the germline V gene. The DNA for the CDR3 is TGTGCCATCAGTGCCGGACAGGGGATCAGTCCTGAAGCTTTCTTT. It encodes CAISAGQGISPEAFF.